Listed below are T cell receptor beta chains from one sample, sequenced in a study of T cell responses to AZD1222 COVID-19 vaccine. Profiled with immunoSEQ multiplex PCR; TCRdb holds only in-frame clones, not every one. Among 95,000 to 150,000 clones listed, about nine tenths were seen once. Sequences were derived from peripheral blood, sampled on day 0 of AZD1222 vaccination. The receptors here all came from an adult in good health. The CDR3 runs from the conserved cysteine through the conserved F or W. A D gene is named only where the DNA matches it firmly. The size of a clone is reported for some rows only, either as once, few or many, or as a class for expanded clones.

clone_size,d_call,j_call,v_call,cdr3_aa,cdr3_nt
.,TRBD1,TRBJ1-2,TRBV5-6,CASSQGTGLYGYTF,TGTGCCAGCAGCCAAGGGACAGGACTATATGGCTACACCTTC
once,TRBD1,TRBJ1-1,TRBV7-6,CASSLGATGATEAFF,TGTGCCAGCAGCTTAGGGGCGACAGGGGCCACTGAAGCTTTCTTT
.,.,TRBJ1-3,TRBV4-1,CASSQGGRGSSGNTIYF,TGCGCCAGCAGCCAGGGAGGGAGGGGGTCGTCTGGAAACACCATATATTTT
.,TRBD1,TRBJ1-1,TRBV6-2/TRBV6-3,CASSHSRGGQGRMNTEAFF,TGTGCCAGCAGTCACTCCAGGGGGGGACAGGGTAGGATGAACACTGAAGCTTTCTTT
.,.,TRBJ1-3,TRBV7-6,CASSFQFGNTIYF,TGTGCCAGCAGCTTCCAGTTTGGAAACACCATATATTTT
.,.,TRBJ1-4,TRBV7-3,CASSGYEGREKLFF,TGTGCCAGCAGCGGGTACGAGGGCAGGGAAAAACTGTTTTTT
.,.,TRBJ2-7,TRBV3-1/TRBV3-2,CASSQDGLSYEQYF,TGTGCCAGCAGCCAAGATGGTCTCTCCTACGAGCAGTACTTC
.,TRBD1,TRBJ1-3,TRBV3-1/TRBV3-2,CASSQVLMGQGNTIYF,TGTGCCAGCAGCCAAGTGTTAATGGGACAGGGGAACACCATATATTTT
.,.,TRBJ1-5,TRBV27,CASSLNPNQPQHF,TGTGCCAGCAGTTTAAACCCTAATCAGCCCCAGCATTTT
.,TRBD1,TRBJ2-2,TRBV9,CASSVGLQGQGDTGELFF,TGTGCCAGCAGCGTAGGATTGCAGGGACAGGGGGACACCGGGGAGCTGTTTTTT
.,.,TRBJ1-1,TRBV15,CATSRNRRDTEAFF,TGTGCCACCAGCAGAAATCGGCGGGACACTGAAGCTTTCTTT
.,.,TRBJ1-1,TRBV24-1,CATSDPRGGRTEAFF,TGTGCCACCAGTGATCCCCGAGGAGGGCGGACTGAAGCTTTCTTT
.,TRBD2,TRBJ2-1,TRBV10-3,CAISGLAGGNEQFF,TGTGCCATCAGCGGACTAGCGGGGGGAAATGAGCAGTTCTTC
.,TRBD1,TRBJ1-1,TRBV19,CASTPDAGTGTSEAFF,TGTGCCAGTACCCCGGATGCCGGGACAGGCACTTCTGAAGCTTTCTTT
.,.,TRBJ2-7,TRBV5-8,CASSLGGGGPVEQYF,TGTGCCAGCAGCTTGGGAGGAGGGGGTCCGGTCGAGCAGTACTTC
.,.,TRBJ2-7,TRBV6-1,CASSDAIGRSSYEQYF,TGTGCCAGCAGTGATGCTATAGGACGGAGCTCCTACGAGCAGTACTTC
.,.,TRBJ1-2,TRBV3-1/TRBV3-2,CASSREGGGGFYTF,TGTGCCAGCAGCCGAGAGGGCGGGGGTGGCTTCTACACCTTC
few,TRBD1,TRBJ2-7,TRBV9,CASSVRDSSTYEQYF,TGTGCCAGCAGCGTACGGGACAGCTCCACCTACGAGCAGTACTTC
.,.,TRBJ1-6,TRBV3-1/TRBV3-2,CASSGTYNSPLHF,TGTGCCAGCAGCGGGACCTATAATTCACCCCTCCACTTT
.,.,TRBJ1-4,TRBV5-5,CASSFQGPREKLFF,TGTGCCAGCAGCTTCCAGGGGCCGAGGGAAAAACTGTTTTTT
.,.,TRBJ1-3,TRBV13,CASSSGTGPGNTIYF,TGTGCCAGCAGCTCCGGGACGGGCCCTGGAAACACCATATATTTT
.,.,TRBJ1-1,TRBV5-1,CASSRDWNTEAFF,TGCGCCAGCAGCCGAGACTGGAACACTGAAGCTTTCTTT
.,TRBD1,TRBJ1-4,TRBV5-1,CASSQGGTNEKLFF,TGCGCCAGCAGCCAAGGGGGCACTAATGAAAAACTGTTTTTT
.,.,TRBJ2-1,TRBV2,CASSEDYYRNEQFF,TGTGCCAGCAGTGAAGACTACTACCGGAATGAGCAGTTCTTC
.,TRBD1,TRBJ1-2,TRBV6-2/TRBV6-3,CASSRGQESGYGYTF,TGTGCCAGCAGCCGCGGACAGGAGAGCGGCTATGGCTACACCTTC
.,TRBD1,TRBJ1-1,TRBV6-2/TRBV6-3,CASSSGQGEAFF,TGTGCCAGCAGCTCGGGACAGGGCGAAGCTTTCTTT
.,.,TRBJ2-5,TRBV5-8,CASSPYIQETQYF,TGTGCCAGCAGCCCTTACATCCAAGAGACCCAGTACTTC
few,TRBD2,TRBJ2-1,TRBV27,CASTLSGGTSNEQFF,TGTGCCAGCACCCTCAGCGGGGGGACTTCCAATGAGCAGTTCTTC
.,.,TRBJ1-2,TRBV6-2/TRBV6-3,CASSSSGVLNYGYTF,TGTGCCAGCAGTTCGTCCGGGGTCCTCAACTATGGCTACACCTTC
.,.,TRBJ1-2,TRBV9,CASSPQGLGYGYTF,TGTGCCAGCAGCCCACAGGGCCTGGGCTATGGCTACACCTTC
.,.,TRBJ1-1,TRBV29-1,CSVGQSNTEAFF,TGCAGCGTTGGACAGTCGAACACTGAAGCTTTCTTT
.,.,TRBJ2-1,TRBV20-1,CSAQQVLEQFF,TGCAGTGCGCAGCAGGTACTTGAGCAGTTCTTC
.,.,TRBJ2-7,TRBV28,CASSRTDILSYEQYF,TGTGCCAGCAGTCGTACAGATATCCTCTCCTACGAGCAGTACTTC
.,.,TRBJ1-2,TRBV6-5,CATRRTDNYGYTF,TGTGCCACCCGCCGGACTGATAACTATGGCTACACCTTC
.,.,TRBJ2-7,TRBV7-2,CASSATGNYEQYF,TGTGCCAGCAGCGCGACAGGAAACTACGAGCAGTACTTC
.,.,TRBJ2-5,TRBV6-1,CASSETSQETQYF,TGTGCCAGCAGTGAAACAAGCCAAGAGACCCAGTACTTC
.,TRBD1,TRBJ1-1,TRBV5-4,CASSPRAGTVNTEAFF,TGTGCCAGCAGCCCCCGGGCCGGGACAGTGAACACTGAAGCTTTCTTT
.,.,TRBJ1-2,TRBV6-5,CASSLDEHNYGYTF,TGTGCCAGCAGTTTAGACGAGCATAACTATGGCTACACCTTC
.,TRBD2,TRBJ2-1,TRBV11-3,CASSFSGGAYNEQFF,TGTGCCAGCAGCTTCAGCGGGGGGGCCTACAATGAGCAGTTCTTC
.,TRBD1,TRBJ2-1,TRBV7-2,CASSLGQGGYNEQFF,TGTGCCAGCAGCCTGGGACAGGGGGGGTACAATGAGCAGTTCTTC
.,.,TRBJ2-6,TRBV3-1/TRBV3-2,CASSQDRTSGANVLTF,TGTGCCAGCAGCCAAGACAGAACCTCTGGGGCCAACGTCCTGACTTTC
few,.,TRBJ2-3,TRBV29-1,CSVLWGDTQYF,TGCAGCGTGCTTTGGGGAGATACGCAGTATTTT
.,TRBD1,TRBJ1-5,TRBV2,CASSQPGQGGQPQHF,TGTGCCAGCAGTCAGCCGGGACAGGGGGGTCAGCCCCAGCATTTT
many,TRBD1,TRBJ2-5,TRBV20-1,CSASSDRADETQYF,TGCAGTGCTAGTTCAGACAGGGCGGATGAGACCCAGTACTTC
.,.,TRBJ1-1,TRBV19,CASSMGRENTEAFF,TGTGCCAGTAGTATGGGCAGGGAGAACACTGAAGCTTTCTTT
.,.,TRBJ1-5,TRBV18,CASSPRREVQPQHF,TGTGCCAGCTCACCACGGAGGGAAGTTCAGCCCCAGCATTTT
.,.,TRBJ1-5,TRBV4-3,CASSQSWGDQPQHF,TGCGCCAGCAGCCAGTCGTGGGGTGATCAGCCCCAGCATTTT
.,.,TRBJ2-2,TRBV4-3,CASSQVRGTPTGELFF,TGCGCCAGCAGCCAAGTTCGCGGGACACCCACCGGGGAGCTGTTTTTT
.,TRBD2,TRBJ2-4,TRBV7-2,CASSVGTSGGAIQYF,TGTGCCAGCAGCGTAGGGACTAGCGGGGGAGCCATTCAGTACTTC
.,.,TRBJ1-1,TRBV28,CASSQSKRAEAFF,TGTGCCAGCAGCCAAAGTAAGAGGGCTGAAGCTTTCTTT
.,.,TRBJ1-5,TRBV19,CASSIRGGTGQPQHF,TGTGCCAGTAGTATCCGGGGGGGTACGGGGCAGCCCCAGCATTTT
.,.,TRBJ1-2,TRBV19,CASGTQGFYGYTF,TGTGCCAGTGGCACACAGGGTTTTTATGGCTACACCTTC
once,.,TRBJ2-6,TRBV9,CASSVPAGANVLTF,TGTGCCAGCAGCGTCCCAGCTGGGGCCAACGTCCTGACTTTC
once,TRBD2,TRBJ2-7,TRBV28,CASSTSGGSTLGEQYF,TGTGCCAGCAGCACTAGCGGGGGGTCCACGTTGGGCGAGCAGTACTTC
.,.,TRBJ2-7,TRBV19,CASSPRLHSYEQYF,TGTGCCAGTAGTCCAAGATTACACTCCTACGAGCAGTACTTC